These T cell receptor beta chains were read from a single sample in a study of T-cell memory formation after mild COVID-19. TCRdb analysed the 5' RACE reads with MiXCR anew, one entry per CDR3 protein. Of fewer than 700,000 distinct CDR3 sequences listed, approximately 19% are singletons. The sequenced sample consisted of PBMCs or a T cell subset sorted from them (not recorded which). Receptors were obtained from an adult woman who had mild COVID-19 (a few samples of this study predate the infection). Cell type and time point are not known. CDR3s include the opening cysteine and the closing phenylalanine or tryptophan. A D gene is named only where the DNA matches it firmly. Clone size is not always given. Where it is, it says once, few, many or a class for expanded clones.

D: .; J: TRBJ2-7; size: few; V: TRBV4-1; DNA: TGCGCCAGCAGCCAAGTTTTCGGACAGAACTACGAGCAGTACTTC; CDR3: CASSQVFGQNYEQYF
D: .; J: TRBJ2-7; size: .; V: TRBV9; DNA: TGTGCCAGCAGCGTAGGTGGAGGGGCAAGCTCCTACGAGCAGTACTTC; CDR3: CASSVGGGASSYEQYF
D: TRBD1; J: TRBJ1-6; size: .; V: TRBV7-2; DNA: TGTGCCAGCAGCAAGGGACAGGGCTATAATTCACCCCTCCACTTT; CDR3: CASSKGQGYNSPLHF
D: TRBD2; J: TRBJ2-3; size: few; V: TRBV28; DNA: TGTGCCAGCAGTGTTCTAGCGGGAGGACTCTTGGATACGCAGTATTTT; CDR3: CASSVLAGGLLDTQYF
D: TRBD2; J: TRBJ2-3; size: few; V: TRBV11-2; DNA: TGTGCCAGCAGCTTAGGACTAGCGGGGGGGCCTACCGCAGATACGCAGTATTTT; CDR3: CASSLGLAGGPTADTQYF
D: TRBD2; J: TRBJ2-1; size: few; V: TRBV11-2; DNA: TGTGCCAGCAGCTTAGGTGCGGGAGCCCTCTACAATGAGCAGTTCTTC; CDR3: CASSLGAGALYNEQFF
D: TRBD2; J: TRBJ2-3; size: many; V: TRBV7-9; DNA: TGTGCCAGCAGCCCTAGCGGGGGGCGCACAGATACGCAGTATTTT; CDR3: CASSPSGGRTDTQYF
D: TRBD2; J: TRBJ2-1; size: .; V: TRBV10-3; DNA: TGTGCCTCCGGGGGTAGCGGGAGATCCTACAATGAGCAGTTCTTC; CDR3: CASGGSGRSYNEQFF
D: .; J: TRBJ1-3; size: .; V: TRBV29-1; DNA: TGCAGCGTCGGGGCGACTGGAAACACCATATATTTT; CDR3: CSVGATGNTIYF
D: TRBD2; J: TRBJ2-3; size: .; V: TRBV9; DNA: TGTGCCAGCAGCGTCAGCGGGGTGAACACAGATACGCAGTATTTT; CDR3: CASSVSGVNTDTQYF